A selection of T cell receptor beta chains follows, all from one sample in a study of CD8+ T cells in alopecia areata. Only in-frame clones appear in the TCRdb table, and some are missing; sequencing was by immunoSEQ multiplex PCR. Of approximately 65,000 clones in the sample, 35% to 55% were seen once. The sample here was CD8+ T cells sorted from blood, taken at approximately week 37, from a patient treated with tofacitinib. The receptors here all came from a human donor with alopecia areata. The conserved cysteine and the conserved F or W are not part of the CDR3 here.

V gene: TRBV30
J gene: TRBJ2-4
CDR3 protein: AWNNGRVDIQY

V gene: TRBV30
J gene: TRBJ2-7
CDR3 protein: AWSAGTGSPYEQY

V gene: TRBV7-2
J gene: TRBJ2-3
CDR3 protein: ASSYRLAGYTDTQY

V gene: TRBV4-3
J gene: TRBJ2-1
CDR3 protein: ASSQDGTSDRTYNEQF

V gene: TRBV4-1
J gene: TRBJ2-5
CDR3 protein: ASSHRQGANQETQY

V gene: TRBV19
J gene: TRBJ1-5
CDR3 protein: ASSIGGQPQH

V gene: TRBV29-1
J gene: TRBJ2-7
CDR3 protein: SVEGASGTYEQY

V gene: TRBV29-1
J gene: TRBJ1-1
CDR3 protein: SVHVGAEAF

V gene: TRBV29-1
J gene: TRBJ2-7
CDR3 protein: SVLAGYEQY

V gene: TRBV7-9
J gene: TRBJ1-5
CDR3 protein: ASSYDQGPGPQH

V gene: TRBV30
J gene: TRBJ2-1
CDR3 protein: AWSKAGDFLEQF

V gene: TRBV29-1
J gene: TRBJ2-3
CDR3 protein: SVEVGRSGTDTQY

V gene: TRBV5-1
J gene: TRBJ1-2
CDR3 protein: ASSFSGGSDGYT

V gene: TRBV7-9
J gene: TRBJ1-5
CDR3 protein: ASSLDGNSNQPQH

V gene: TRBV15
J gene: TRBJ2-3
CDR3 protein: ATSRDDSVSDTQY

V gene: TRBV7-9
J gene: TRBJ2-5
CDR3 protein: ASSERRPAGGPETQY

V gene: TRBV15
J gene: TRBJ2-1
CDR3 protein: ATSSRTLRDSELDEQF

V gene: TRBV11-2
J gene: TRBJ2-7
CDR3 protein: ASSLGAVGYEQY

V gene: TRBV30
J gene: TRBJ2-6
CDR3 protein: AWNTASGANVLT

V gene: TRBV5-1
J gene: TRBJ2-7
CDR3 protein: ASSWGQGGDEQY

V gene: TRBV15
J gene: TRBJ2-1
CDR3 protein: ATSVLTGGHYNEQF

V gene: TRBV7-9
J gene: TRBJ2-7
CDR3 protein: ASSSPGGRYEQY

V gene: TRBV9
J gene: TRBJ2-2
CDR3 protein: ASSANPRTLLNTGELF

V gene: TRBV6-5
J gene: TRBJ2-7
CDR3 protein: ASSYSREGLYEQY

V gene: TRBV6-5
J gene: TRBJ2-1
CDR3 protein: ASQLAEYNEQF